The subject of this entry is one TCR beta chain. Its antigen is as yet unknown. V trimming: 4 bases; J trimming: 2 bases; junction bases outside the gene matches: 5. The germline V gene has CDR1 SGHRS and CDR2 YFSETQ. This CDR3 contains 17 residues. The table came from immunoSEQ multiplex PCR; TCRdb's copy has only in-frame clones and leaves some out. The sample carries tens of thousands of clones, under 85% recorded once. The data originate from a study of OX40 agonist ivuxolimab in advanced cancers. Study-wide points: The specificity for antigen of the expanded peripheral T cells was not determined.

The source of this sequence is an adult with an advanced solid tumor such as melanoma, head and neck, liver or kidney cancer. Sequenced here: CD4+ or CD8+ T cells sorted from blood, sampled in a trial of the OX40 agonist ivuxolimab. The rearrangement joins TRBV5-1 to TRBJ2-3, with 15 bases aligning to TRBD2. In nucleotides, the CDR3 is TGCGCCAGCAGCATAGGACTAGCGGGGGGGCACACAGATACGCAGTATTTT. Protein sequence: CASSIGLAGGHTDTQYF. The full variable domain, with the rest looked up from reference TRBV5-1 and TRBJ2-3, is KAGVTQTPRYLIKTRGQQVTLSCSPISGHRSVSWYQQTPGQGLQFLFEYFSETQRNKGNFPGRFSGRQFSNSRSEMNVSTLELGDSALYLCASSIGLAGGHTDTQYFGPGTRLTVL.